The present T cell receptor beta chain was sequenced within a study of T-cell reconstitution after alpha-beta-depleted transplantation in children. Germline V gene data show CDR1 as SGHDT and CDR2 as YYEEEE. The CDR3 extends over 15 amino acids. V trimming: 2 bases; J trimming: 3 bases; junction bases outside the gene matches: 5. Molecular barcoding with unique molecular identifiers was used for the TCRbeta library. TCRdb re-analysed the PCR reads in MiXCR, keeping a single row per CDR3 protein. This table holds almost 400,000 distinct CDR3 sequences, over 20% found once. The rearrangement uses TRBV5-6 and TRBJ2-1; 7 bases map to TRBD2. The material was PBMCs from the stem cell graft donor, obtained from the stem cell graft. The receptor's source is a human donor who donated a stem cell graft to a child with acute myeloid leukemia. Here the CDR3 reads CASSFGGRYYNEQFF. CDR3 coding DNA: TGTGCCAGCAGCTTTGGCGGGAGATACTACAATGAGCAGTTCTTC.